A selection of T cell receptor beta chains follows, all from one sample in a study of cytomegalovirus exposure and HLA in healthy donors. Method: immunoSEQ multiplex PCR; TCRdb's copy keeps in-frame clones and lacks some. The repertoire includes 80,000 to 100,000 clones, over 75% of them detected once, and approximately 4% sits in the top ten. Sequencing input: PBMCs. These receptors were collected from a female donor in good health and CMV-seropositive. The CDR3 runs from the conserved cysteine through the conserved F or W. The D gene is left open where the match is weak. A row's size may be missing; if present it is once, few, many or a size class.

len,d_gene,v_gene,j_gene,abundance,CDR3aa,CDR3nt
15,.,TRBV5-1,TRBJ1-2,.,CASSSKGTDFYGYTF,TGCGCCAGCAGCTCAAAGGGGACTGATTTCTATGGCTACACCTTC
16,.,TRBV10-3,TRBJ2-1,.,CAISERWDTRDNEQFF,TGTGCCATCAGTGAGAGGTGGGACACACGGGACAATGAGCAGTTCTTC
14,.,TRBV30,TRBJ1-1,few,CAWISGGGNTEAFF,TGTGCCTGGATCTCTGGGGGGGGGAACACTGAAGCTTTCTTT
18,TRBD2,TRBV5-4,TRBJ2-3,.,CASSRGTSGGHSTDTQYF,TGTGCCAGCAGCCGGGGGACTAGCGGGGGGCATAGCACAGATACGCAGTATTTT
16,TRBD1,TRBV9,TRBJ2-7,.,CASSGSGTGPSYEQYF,TGTGCCAGCAGCGGTTCCGGGACAGGTCCCTCCTACGAGCAGTACTTC
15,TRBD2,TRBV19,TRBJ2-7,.,CASSIVAGGSYEQYF,TGTGCCAGTAGTATCGTAGCGGGAGGCTCCTACGAGCAGTACTTC
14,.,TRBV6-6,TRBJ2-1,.,CASTAAKGGNEQFF,TGTGCCAGCACAGCGGCTAAAGGAGGGAATGAGCAGTTCTTC
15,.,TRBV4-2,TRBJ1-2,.,CASSQTQGQGSGYTF,TGTGCCAGCAGCCAAACCCAAGGGCAGGGGAGTGGCTACACCTTC
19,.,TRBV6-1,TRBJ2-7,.,CASSALNLQRSARSYEQYF,TGTGCCAGCAGTGCACTAAATCTCCAGCGGAGTGCACGGTCCTACGAGCAGTACTTC
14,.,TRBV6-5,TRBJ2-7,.,CASTAEAHRDEQYF,TGTGCCAGCACCGCAGAGGCCCATCGCGACGAGCAGTACTTC
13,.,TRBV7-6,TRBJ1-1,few,CASSPRTNTEAFF,TGTGCCAGCAGCCCAAGGACAAACACTGAAGCTTTCTTT
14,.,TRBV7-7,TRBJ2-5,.,CASSPRGTQETQYF,TGTGCCAGCAGCCCCCGGGGTACCCAAGAGACCCAGTACTTC
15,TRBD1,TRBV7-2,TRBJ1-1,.,CASSLEGVTGGNAFF,TGTGCCAGCAGCTTAGAAGGTGTGACAGGGGGGAACGCTTTCTTT
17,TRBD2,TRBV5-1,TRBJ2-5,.,CASSSTSGGALGETQYF,TGCGCCAGCAGCTCAACTAGCGGGGGGGCCCTTGGGGAGACCCAGTACTTC
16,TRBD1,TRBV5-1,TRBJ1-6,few,CASSGDRASYNSPLHF,TGCGCCAGCAGCGGGGACAGGGCTTCCTATAATTCACCCCTCCACTTT
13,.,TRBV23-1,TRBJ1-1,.,CASGENERTEAFF,TGCGCCAGCGGAGAGAACGAGCGAACTGAAGCTTTCTTT
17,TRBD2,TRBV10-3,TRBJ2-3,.,CAISEIMGGGVTDTQYF,TGTGCCATCAGTGAGATTATGGGCGGGGGAGTAACAGATACGCAGTATTTT
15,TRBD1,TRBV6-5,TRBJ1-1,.,CASSYRGLMNTEAFF,TGTGCCAGCAGTTACAGGGGGCTGATGAACACTGAAGCTTTCTTT
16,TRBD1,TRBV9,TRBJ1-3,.,CASSPRQGTSGNTIYF,TGTGCCAGCAGCCCACGACAGGGGACCTCTGGAAACACCATATATTTT
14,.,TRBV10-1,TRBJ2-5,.,CASSDRVAEETQYF,TGCGCCAGCAGTGACAGGGTCGCGGAAGAGACCCAGTACTTC
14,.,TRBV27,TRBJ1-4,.,CASSFSGGEQKLFF,TGTGCCAGCAGTTTTTCTGGGGGGGAACAAAAACTGTTTTTT
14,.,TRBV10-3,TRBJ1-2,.,CAISDNTFNYGYTF,TGTGCCATCAGCGACAATACCTTTAACTATGGCTACACCTTC
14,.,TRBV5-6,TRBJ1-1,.,CASSKRRGNTEAFF,TGTGCCAGCAGCAAGAGACGGGGGAACACTGAAGCTTTCTTT
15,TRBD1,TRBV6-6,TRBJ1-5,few,CASSYSGQGFQPQHF,TGTGCCAGCAGTTACTCGGGACAGGGGTTCCAGCCCCAGCATTTT
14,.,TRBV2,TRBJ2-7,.,CASSDSGNYYEQYF,TGTGCCAGCAGTGATTCCGGAAACTACTACGAGCAGTACTTC
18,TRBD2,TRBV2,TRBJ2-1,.,CASRGTSGGQRSYNEQFF,TGTGCCAGCAGGGGGACTAGCGGGGGCCAACGCTCCTACAATGAGCAGTTCTTC
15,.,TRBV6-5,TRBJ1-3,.,CASSYSRVDGNTIYF,TGTGCCAGCAGTTACAGCAGGGTAGACGGAAACACCATATATTTT
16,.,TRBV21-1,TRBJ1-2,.,CASSKDMAESNYGYTF,TGTGCCAGCAGCAAAGATATGGCAGAATCTAACTATGGCTACACCTTC
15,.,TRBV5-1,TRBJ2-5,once,CASSLNPGAGETQYF,TGCGCCAGCAGCTTGAATCCAGGGGCGGGAGAGACCCAGTACTTC
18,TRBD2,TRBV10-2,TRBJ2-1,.,CASTCYLGTSGGANEQFF,TGCGCCAGCACCTGTTACCTAGGAACTAGCGGGGGGGCCAATGAGCAGTTCTTC
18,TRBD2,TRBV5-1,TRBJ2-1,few,CASSHIASGQYLYNEQFF,TGCGCCAGCAGCCACATCGCTAGCGGGCAGTACCTCTACAATGAGCAGTTCTTC
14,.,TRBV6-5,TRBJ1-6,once,CASRATSYNSPLHF,TGTGCCAGCAGAGCGACCTCCTATAATTCACCCCTCCACTTT
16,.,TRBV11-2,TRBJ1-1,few,CASSPRLDRRNTEAFF,TGTGCCAGCAGCCCCAGGCTCGACAGGCGGAACACTGAAGCTTTCTTT
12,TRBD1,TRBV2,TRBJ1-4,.,CASRGDSEKLFF,TGTGCCAGCAGGGGGGACAGTGAAAAACTGTTTTTT
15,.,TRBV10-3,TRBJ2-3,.,CAISDSSSGGDTQYF,TGTGCCATCAGTGATAGCTCCTCCGGGGGAGATACGCAGTATTTT
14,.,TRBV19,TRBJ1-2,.,CASSMARGRDGYTF,TGTGCCAGTAGTATGGCCAGGGGCCGTGATGGCTACACCTTC
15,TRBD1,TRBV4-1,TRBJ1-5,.,CASSQDPTGFQPQHF,TGCGCCAGCAGCCAAGATCCGACAGGGTTCCAGCCCCAGCATTTT
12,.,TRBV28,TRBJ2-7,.,CASSLSGTEQYF,TGTGCCAGCAGTTTATCAGGCACCGAGCAGTACTTC
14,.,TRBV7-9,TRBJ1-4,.,CASSRRTEGGKLFF,TGTGCCAGCAGCCGACGAACCGAAGGGGGAAAACTGTTTTTT
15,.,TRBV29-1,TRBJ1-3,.,CSVGTGGLSGNTIYF,TGCAGCGTTGGGACGGGAGGCCTCTCTGGAAACACCATATATTTT